Given below is one TCR beta chain in context. Its specificity is not known. TCRdb keeps only in-frame clones here, not all; method: immunoSEQ multiplex PCR. Here the sample spans roughly 62,000 clones, around 69% being singletons. The CDR3 loop spans 15 amino acids. V lost 5 bases, J lost 7 bases, and 20 bases lay in between. Looked up from germline, CDR1 is SEHNR and CDR2 is FQNEAQ (reference sequence). The data are from a study of radiotherapy plus CTLA-4 blockade in lung cancer. Study-wide background: Objective responses were observed in 15% to 20% of patients, and disease control was achieved by 31%. Study-wide results and limits: Reports identified early blood T cell clone dynamics, with interferon-beta, as the best response predictor.

The source material was peripheral blood, sampled from a patient treated with radiotherapy plus ipilimumab. The rearrangement uses TRBV7-9 and TRBJ1-2; D is unresolved. The sequence came from a human donor with non-small cell lung cancer who had a complete response to radiotherapy plus ipilimumab. CDR3 in DNA: TGTGCCAGCAGCCCCGATCGTACGGGGATGAGTGGCTACACCTTC. This gives the protein CASSPDRTGMSGYTF. Drawing the rest from reference TRBV7-9 and TRBJ1-2, the complete variable domain is DTGVSQNPRHKITKRGQNVTFRCDPISEHNRLYWYRQTLGQGPEFLTYFQNEAQLEKSRLLSDRFSAERPKGSFSTLEIQRTEQGDSAMYLCASSPDRTGMSGYTFGSGTRLTVV.